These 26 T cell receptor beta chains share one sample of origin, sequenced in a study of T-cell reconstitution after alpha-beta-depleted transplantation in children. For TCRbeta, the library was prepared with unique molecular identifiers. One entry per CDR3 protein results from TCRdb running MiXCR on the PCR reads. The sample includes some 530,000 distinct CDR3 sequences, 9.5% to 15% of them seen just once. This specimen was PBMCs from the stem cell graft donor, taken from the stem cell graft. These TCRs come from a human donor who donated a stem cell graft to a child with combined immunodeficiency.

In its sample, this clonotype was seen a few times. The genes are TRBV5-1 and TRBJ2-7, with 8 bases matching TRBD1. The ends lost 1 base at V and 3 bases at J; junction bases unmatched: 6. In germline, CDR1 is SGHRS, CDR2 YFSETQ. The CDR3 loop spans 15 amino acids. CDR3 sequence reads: CASSLLWTGNYEQYF. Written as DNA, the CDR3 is TGCGCCAGCAGCTTGTTATGGACAGGGAACTACGAGCAGTACTTC.

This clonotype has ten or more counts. The DNA for the CDR3 is TGCAGTGCTCTTAATAGGGTCGGGAACACTGAAGCTTTCTTT. This sequence encodes CSALNRVGNTEAFF. J is TRBJ1-1 and V is TRBV20-1; D call uncertain. The CDR3 totals 14 residues. CDR1 and CDR2 (germline): DFQATT, SNEGSKA (reference sequence). Trimming removed 5 bases from V and 1 base from J, with 14 bases in between.

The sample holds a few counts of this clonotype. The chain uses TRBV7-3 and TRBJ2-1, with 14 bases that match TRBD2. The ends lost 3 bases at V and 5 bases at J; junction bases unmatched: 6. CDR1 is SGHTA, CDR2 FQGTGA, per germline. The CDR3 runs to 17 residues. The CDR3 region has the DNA TGTGCCAGCAGCTTGGGACTAGCGGGAGAGGGGGACAATGAGCAGTTCTTC. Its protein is CASSLGLAGEGDNEQFF.

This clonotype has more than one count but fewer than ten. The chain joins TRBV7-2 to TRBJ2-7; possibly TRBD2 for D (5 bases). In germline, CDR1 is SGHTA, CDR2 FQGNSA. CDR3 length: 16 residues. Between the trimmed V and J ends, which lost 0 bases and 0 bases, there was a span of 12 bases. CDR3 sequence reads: CASSLAGGRSSYEQYF. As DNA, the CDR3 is TGTGCCAGCAGCTTAGCGGGCGGGCGATCCTCCTACGAGCAGTACTTC. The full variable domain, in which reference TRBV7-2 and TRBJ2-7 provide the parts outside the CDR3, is GAGVSQSPSNKVTEKGKDVELRCDPISGHTALYWYRQSLGQGLEFLIYFQGNSAPDKSGLPSDRFSAERTGGSVSTLTIQRTQQEDSAVYLCASSLAGGRSSYEQYFGPGTRLTVT.

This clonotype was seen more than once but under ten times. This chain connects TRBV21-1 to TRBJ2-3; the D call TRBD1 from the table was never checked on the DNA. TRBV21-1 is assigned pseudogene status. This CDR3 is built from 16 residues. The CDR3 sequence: CASSCPGNSSTDTQYF. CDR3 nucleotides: TGTGCCAGCAGTTGCCCCGGGAATTCTAGCACAGATACGCAGTATTTT.

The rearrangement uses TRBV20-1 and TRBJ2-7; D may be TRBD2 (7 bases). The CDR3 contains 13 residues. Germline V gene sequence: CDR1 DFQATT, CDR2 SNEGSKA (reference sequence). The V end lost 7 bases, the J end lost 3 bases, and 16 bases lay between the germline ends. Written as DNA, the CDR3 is TGCAGTGTAGATGGGGGGGCTCTCTACGAGCAGTACTTC. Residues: CSVDGGALYEQYF.

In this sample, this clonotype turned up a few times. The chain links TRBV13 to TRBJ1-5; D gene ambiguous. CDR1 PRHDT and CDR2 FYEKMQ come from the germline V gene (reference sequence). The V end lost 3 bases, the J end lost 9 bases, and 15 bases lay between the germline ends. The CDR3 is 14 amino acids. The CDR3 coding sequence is TGTGCCAGCAGCTTGGGCCACTTTGAAGGGCCCCAGCATTTT. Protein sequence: CASSLGHFEGPQHF.

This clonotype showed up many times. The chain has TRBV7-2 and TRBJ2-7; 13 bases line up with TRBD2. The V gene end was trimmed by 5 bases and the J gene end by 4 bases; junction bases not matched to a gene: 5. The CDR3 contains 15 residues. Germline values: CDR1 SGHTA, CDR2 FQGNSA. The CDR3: CASSPGLAGVYEQYF. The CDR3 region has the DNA TGTGCCAGCAGCCCCGGACTAGCGGGAGTATACGAGCAGTACTTC.

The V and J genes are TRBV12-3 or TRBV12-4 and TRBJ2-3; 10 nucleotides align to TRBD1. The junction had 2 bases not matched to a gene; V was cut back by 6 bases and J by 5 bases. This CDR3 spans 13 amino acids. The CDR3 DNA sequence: TGTGCCAGCAGGGACAGGGGGGTAGATACGCAGTATTTT. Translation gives CASRDRGVDTQYF.

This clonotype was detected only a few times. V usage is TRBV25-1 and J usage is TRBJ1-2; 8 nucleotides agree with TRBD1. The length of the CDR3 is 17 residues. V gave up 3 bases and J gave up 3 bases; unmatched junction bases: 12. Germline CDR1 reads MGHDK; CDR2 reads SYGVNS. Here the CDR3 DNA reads TGTGCCAGCAGTGAGTTTTTCCCCGCGACAGGGGACTATGGCTACACCTTC. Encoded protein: CASSEFFPATGDYGYTF.

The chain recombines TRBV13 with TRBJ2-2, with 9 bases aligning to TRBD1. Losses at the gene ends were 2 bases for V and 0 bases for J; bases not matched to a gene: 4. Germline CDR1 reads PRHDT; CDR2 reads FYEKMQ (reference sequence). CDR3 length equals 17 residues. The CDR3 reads CASSLNRGRSNTGELFF. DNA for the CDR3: TGTGCCAGCAGCTTAAACAGGGGGCGTTCGAACACCGGGGAGCTGTTTTTT.

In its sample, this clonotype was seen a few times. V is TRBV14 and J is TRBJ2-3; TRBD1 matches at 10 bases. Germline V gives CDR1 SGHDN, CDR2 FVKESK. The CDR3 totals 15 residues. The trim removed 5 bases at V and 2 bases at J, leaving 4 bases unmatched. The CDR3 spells CASSMTGGHTDTQYF. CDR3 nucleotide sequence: TGTGCCAGCAGCATGACAGGGGGCCACACAGATACGCAGTATTTT.

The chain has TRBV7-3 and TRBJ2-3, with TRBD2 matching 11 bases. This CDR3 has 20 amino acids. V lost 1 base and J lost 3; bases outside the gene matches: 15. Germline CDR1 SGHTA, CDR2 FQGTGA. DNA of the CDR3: TGTGCCAGCAGCTTAAACCCCAGAACTAGCGGGAGAAGGGGGACAGATACGCAGTATTTT. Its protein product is CASSLNPRTSGRRGTDTQYF.

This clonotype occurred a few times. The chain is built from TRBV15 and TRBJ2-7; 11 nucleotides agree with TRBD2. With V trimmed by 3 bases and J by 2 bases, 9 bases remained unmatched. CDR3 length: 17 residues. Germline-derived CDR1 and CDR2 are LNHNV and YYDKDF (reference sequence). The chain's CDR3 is CATSRGRLAGRTYEQYF. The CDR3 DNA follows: TGTGCCACCAGCAGGGGTCGACTAGCGGGACGTACCTACGAGCAGTACTTC.

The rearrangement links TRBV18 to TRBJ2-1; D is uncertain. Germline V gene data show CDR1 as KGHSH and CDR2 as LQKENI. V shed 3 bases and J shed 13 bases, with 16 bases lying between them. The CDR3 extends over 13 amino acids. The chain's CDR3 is CASSPQVPRGQFF. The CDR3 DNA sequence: TGTGCCAGCTCACCCCAAGTACCTAGAGGTCAGTTCTTC.

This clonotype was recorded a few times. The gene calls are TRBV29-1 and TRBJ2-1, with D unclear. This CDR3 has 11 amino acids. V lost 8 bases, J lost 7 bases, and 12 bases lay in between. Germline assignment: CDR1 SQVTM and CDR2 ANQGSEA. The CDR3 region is CSSEMGNEQFF. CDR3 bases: TGCAGCTCTGAAATGGGGAATGAGCAGTTCTTC.

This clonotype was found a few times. The CDR3 is CASSSGTSGGPGEQYF. In DNA form, the CDR3 reads TGCGCCAGCAGCTCCGGGACTAGCGGGGGTCCTGGGGAGCAGTACTTC. J is TRBJ2-7 and V is TRBV5-1, with 14 bases lining up with TRBD2. Germline V gene sequence: CDR1 SGHRS, CDR2 YFSETQ. After removal of 3 bases from V and 7 bases from J, the junction contained 9 bases not matched to a gene. The CDR3 totals 16 residues. The full variable domain, its missing parts supplied by reference TRBV5-1 and TRBJ2-7, is KAGVTQTPRYLIKTRGQQVTLSCSPISGHRSVSWYQQTPGQGLQFLFEYFSETQRNKGNFPGRFSGRQFSNSRSEMNVSTLELGDSALYLCASSSGTSGGPGEQYFGPGTRLTVT.

The CDR3 here is CASSPPAGRVDTQYF. The CDR3 coding sequence is TGTGCCAGCAGCCCCCCCGCGGGACGGGTAGATACGCAGTATTTT. This chain uses TRBV7-2 with TRBJ2-3; D is possibly TRBD2 (6 bases). Germline-derived CDR1 and CDR2 are SGHTA and FQGNSA. The CDR3 loop spans 15 amino acids. Trimming cost V 5 bases and J 5 bases, with 17 bases left between them.

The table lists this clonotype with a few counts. In DNA form, the CDR3 reads TGCAGTGGTAGCGGGAGGGCCGTTGAGACCCAGTACTTC. Translation: CSGSGRAVETQYF. The V and J genes are TRBV20-1 and TRBJ2-5; 11 bases line up with TRBD2. This CDR3 comprises 13 residues. Germline V gives CDR1 DFQATT, CDR2 SNEGSKA (reference sequence). J was trimmed by 5 bases and V by 7 bases; bases with no gene match: 6.

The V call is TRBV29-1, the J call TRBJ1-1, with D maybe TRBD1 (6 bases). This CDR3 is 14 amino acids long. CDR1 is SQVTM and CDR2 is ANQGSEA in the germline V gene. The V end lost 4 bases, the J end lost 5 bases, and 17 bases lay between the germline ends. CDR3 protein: CSVVPTGGRTEAFF. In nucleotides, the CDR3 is TGCAGCGTTGTGCCGACAGGAGGGAGAACTGAAGCTTTCTTT.

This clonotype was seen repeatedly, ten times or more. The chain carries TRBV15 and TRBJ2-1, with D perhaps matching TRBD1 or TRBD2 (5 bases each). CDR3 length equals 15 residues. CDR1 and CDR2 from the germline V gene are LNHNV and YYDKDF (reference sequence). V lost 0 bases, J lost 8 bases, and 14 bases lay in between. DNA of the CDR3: TGTGCCACCAGCAGAGATCCGGGACCAGACTATGAGCAGTTCTTC. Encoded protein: CATSRDPGPDYEQFF.

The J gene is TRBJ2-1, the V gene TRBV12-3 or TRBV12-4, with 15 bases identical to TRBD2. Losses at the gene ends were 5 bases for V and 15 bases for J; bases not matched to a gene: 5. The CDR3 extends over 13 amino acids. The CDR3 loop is CASSPGTSGGLFF. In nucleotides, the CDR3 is TGTGCCAGCAGTCCCGGGACTAGCGGGGGGTTGTTCTTC.

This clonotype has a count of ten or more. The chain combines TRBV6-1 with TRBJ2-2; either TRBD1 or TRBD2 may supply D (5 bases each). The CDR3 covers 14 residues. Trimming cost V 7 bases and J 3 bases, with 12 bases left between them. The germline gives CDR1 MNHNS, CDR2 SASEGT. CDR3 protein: CASNGGGYTGELFF. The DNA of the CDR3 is TGTGCCAGCAACGGTGGGGGTTACACCGGGGAGCTGTTTTTT.

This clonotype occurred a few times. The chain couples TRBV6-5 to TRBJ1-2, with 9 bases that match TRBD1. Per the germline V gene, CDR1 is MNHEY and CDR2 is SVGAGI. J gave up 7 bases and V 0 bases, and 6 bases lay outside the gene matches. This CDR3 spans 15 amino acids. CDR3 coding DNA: TGTGCCAGCAGTTACTCGGGACAGGGAATATCTGGCTACACCTTC. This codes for CASSYSGQGISGYTF.

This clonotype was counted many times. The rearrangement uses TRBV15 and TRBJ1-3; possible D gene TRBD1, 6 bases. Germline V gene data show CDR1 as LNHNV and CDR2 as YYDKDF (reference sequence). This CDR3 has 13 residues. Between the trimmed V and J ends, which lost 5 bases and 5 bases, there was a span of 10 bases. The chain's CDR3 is CATSRDRRNTIYF. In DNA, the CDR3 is TGTGCCACCAGCCGCGACAGGCGAAACACCATATATTTT.

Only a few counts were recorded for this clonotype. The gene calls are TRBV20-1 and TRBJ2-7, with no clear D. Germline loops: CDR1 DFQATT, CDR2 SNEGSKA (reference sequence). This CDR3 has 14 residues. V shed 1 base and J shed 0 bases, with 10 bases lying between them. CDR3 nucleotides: TGCAGTGCTAGAGTCCAGCGAAGCTCCTACGAGCAGTACTTC. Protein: CSARVQRSSYEQYF.